Below, one T cell receptor (beta chain) is given with its context. CDR3 length equals 16 residues. The V and J ends lost 0 bases and 0 bases respectively, with 10 bases between them. CDR1 SGDLS and CDR2 YYNGEE come from the germline V gene. Assay: immunoSEQ multiplex PCR; the TCRdb copy retains only in-frame clones and omits some. The data hold approximately 89,000 clones, with around 94% observed a single time. The data derive from a study of T cell changes during pregnancy in multiple sclerosis. The sequence was collected from a female donor with multiple sclerosis, enrolled in a pregnancy study. The chain is built from TRBV9 and TRBJ1-3, with no clear D. Material: peripheral blood, obtained in the third trimester of pregnancy. CDR3 DNA sequence: TGTGCCAGCAGCGTAGCTGGGCAGAACTCTGGAAACACCATATATTTT. This gives the protein CASSVAGQNSGNTIYF.